Listed below are T cell receptor beta chains from one sample, sequenced in a study of control samples from healthy donors and cancer patients. Measured with immunoSEQ multiplex PCR; TCRdb has only the in-frame clones, and not every one. This table has around 190,000 clones, around nine tenths appearing once. Sequencing used blood. The receptor set was obtained from a man aged 25-45 years in good health. Both conserved end residues are part of each CDR3. D genes are given only for firm matches. Part of the rows lack a size; the others show once, few, many or a class for expanded clones.

v_call	clone_size	d_call	j_call	cdr3_aa	cdr3_nt
TRBV3-1/TRBV3-2	-	-	TRBJ1-4	CASSQVDVVPNEKLFF	TGTGCCAGCAGCCAGGTTGACGTTGTCCCTAATGAAAAACTGTTTTTT
TRBV14	-	-	TRBJ1-4	CASSPGHKVTNEKLFF	TGTGCCAGCAGCCCAGGACACAAGGTTACAAATGAAAAACTGTTTTTT
TRBV3-1/TRBV3-2	-	TRBD1	TRBJ2-7	CASSQKQGASEQYF	TGTGCCAGCAGCCAGAAACAGGGGGCCAGCGAGCAGTACTTC
TRBV5-6	-	-	TRBJ2-2	CASSPVAGHTGELFF	TGTGCCAGCAGCCCGGTAGCAGGGCACACCGGGGAGCTGTTTTTT
TRBV9	-	-	TRBJ2-1	CASSVAGGGAYNEQFF	TGTGCCAGCAGCGTAGCGGGCGGAGGGGCCTACAATGAGCAGTTCTTC
TRBV2	once	TRBD1	TRBJ1-2	CASSDLEGAGYGYTF	TGTGCCAGCAGTGACTTGGAGGGGGCCGGGTATGGCTACACCTTC
TRBV30	-	-	TRBJ1-4	CAWSPHPTSGEKLFF	TGTGCCTGGAGTCCGCACCCCACTAGCGGTGAAAAACTGTTTTTT
TRBV7-2	-	TRBD2	TRBJ2-5	CASSRGGRAGIQETQYF	TGTGCCAGCAGCCGGGGGGGGAGAGCGGGGATCCAAGAGACCCAGTACTTC
TRBV5-1	-	-	TRBJ1-6	CASSLAGVYNSPLHF	TGCGCCAGCAGCTTGGCGGGGGTATATAATTCACCCCTCCACTTT
TRBV9	once	-	TRBJ1-1	CASSVSGGSGTLTEAFF	TGTGCCAGCAGCGTTTCGGGGGGCTCAGGGACGTTAACTGAAGCTTTCTTT
TRBV7-2	-	-	TRBJ2-7	CASSPTPSYEQYF	TGTGCCAGCAGCCCAACCCCATCCTACGAGCAGTACTTC
TRBV10-3	once	-	TRBJ1-4	CAISESDRRNNEKLFF	TGTGCCATCAGTGAGTCGGACAGAAGGAATAATGAAAAACTGTTTTTT
TRBV24-1	-	TRBD1	TRBJ2-5	CAPLSPGQGPETQYF	TGTGCCCCCCTCTCCCCGGGACAGGGACCGGAGACCCAGTACTTC
TRBV28	-	TRBD1	TRBJ2-1	CASSGRDRVHNEQFF	TGTGCCAGCAGTGGCCGGGACAGGGTTCACAATGAGCAGTTCTTC
TRBV9	once	-	TRBJ2-3	CASSPEGTYTDTQYF	TGTGCCAGCAGCCCCGAGGGGACTTACACAGATACGCAGTATTTT
TRBV7-2	-	TRBD2	TRBJ2-7	CASSLEGSGGNYEQYF	TGTGCCAGCAGCTTAGAGGGTAGCGGGGGAAACTACGAGCAGTACTTC
TRBV4-1	-	-	TRBJ1-4	CASSQVRSGEKLFF	TGCGCCAGCAGCCAAGTCAGAAGTGGTGAAAAACTGTTTTTT
TRBV30	-	-	TRBJ1-1	CAWSFGVNTEAFF	TGTGCCTGGAGTTTCGGAGTGAACACTGAAGCTTTCTTT
TRBV15	-	-	TRBJ1-4	CATSRDGPTNEKLFF	TGTGCCACCAGCAGAGATGGGCCTACTAATGAAAAACTGTTTTTT
TRBV28	-	-	TRBJ1-2	CASSLRTDSSNYGYTF	TGTGCCAGCAGTCTCCGGACAGACTCATCTAACTATGGCTACACCTTC
TRBV6-5	-	-	TRBJ1-2	CASSGPGRGYTF	TGTGCCAGCAGCGGGCCTGGTAGGGGCTACACCTTC
TRBV28	-	-	TRBJ2-7	CASSSRTKRGEQYF	TGTGCCAGCAGTTCCAGGACCAAACGAGGCGAGCAGTACTTC
TRBV6-6	-	-	TRBJ1-6	CASSYSGASVLHF	TGTGCCAGCAGTTACTCGGGCGCCTCGGTCCTCCACTTT
TRBV6-5	-	-	TRBJ2-1	CASSLGGGGGYNEQFF	TGTGCCAGCAGTTTGGGGGGGGGCGGTGGGTACAATGAGCAGTTCTTC
TRBV7-3	-	-	TRBJ1-6	CASRGSSNSPLHF	TGTGCCAGCAGGGGAAGCAGTAATTCACCCCTCCACTTT
TRBV27	-	TRBD1	TRBJ2-7	CASRTNNRRGLSSYEQYF	TGTGCCAGCAGGACTAATAACCGCAGGGGGCTTTCCTCCTACGAGCAGTACTTC
TRBV5-4	-	TRBD1	TRBJ2-3	CASSLRQGQKDTQYF	TGTGCCAGCAGCTTGCGACAGGGACAAAAGGATACGCAGTATTTT
TRBV13	-	TRBD1	TRBJ2-7	CASNRQGAGYEQYF	TGTGCCAGCAACAGACAGGGGGCAGGGTACGAGCAGTACTTC
TRBV7-9	-	-	TRBJ1-3	CASSYATGSPGNTIYF	TGTGCCAGCAGCTATGCCACAGGGTCGCCTGGAAACACCATATATTTT
TRBV29-1	-	-	TRBJ1-5	CSVGTGTADQPQHF	TGCAGCGTTGGAACAGGGACTGCGGATCAGCCCCAGCATTTT
TRBV3-1/TRBV3-2	-	TRBD1	TRBJ1-3	CASSLTGDGNTIYF	TGTGCCAGCAGCCTGACAGGGGATGGAAACACCATATATTTT
TRBV2	-	TRBD1	TRBJ2-1	CASSGTGGEKSYNEQFF	TGTGCCAGCAGTGGGACAGGGGGCGAGAAGTCCTACAATGAGCAGTTCTTC
TRBV10-3	-	-	TRBJ2-1	CAISEDWGEQFF	TGTGCCATCAGTGAGGACTGGGGTGAGCAGTTCTTC
TRBV18	-	TRBD1	TRBJ1-3	CASSWGQGPGNTIYF	TGTGCCAGCTCATGGGGACAGGGGCCTGGAAACACCATATATTTT
TRBV29-1	-	-	TRBJ1-3	CSVDAPGNTIYF	TGCAGCGTTGACGCCCCCGGAAACACCATATATTTT
TRBV4-2	-	-	TRBJ1-4	CASSQLPGRTTSTEKLFF	TGTGCCAGCAGCCAACTCCCCGGTCGGACAACCTCGACGGAAAAACTGTTTTTT
TRBV6-6	-	TRBD2	TRBJ2-3	CASSWTSEWNTDTQYF	TGTGCCAGCAGTTGGACTAGCGAGTGGAACACAGATACGCAGTATTTT
TRBV6-1	-	-	TRBJ2-2	CASSERGPGELFF	TGTGCCAGCAGTGAAAGAGGTCCCGGGGAGCTGTTTTTT
TRBV11-2	-	-	TRBJ1-4	CASSPAVVGEKLFF	TGTGCCAGCAGCCCTGCGGTTGTGGGTGAAAAACTGTTTTTT
TRBV2	-	-	TRBJ2-7	CASSEGDQYF	TGTGCCAGCAGTGAAGGGGATCAGTACTTC
TRBV29-1	-	-	TRBJ2-1	CSSTSLSSYNEQFF	TGCAGCAGTACTAGCTTGAGCTCCTACAATGAGCAGTTCTTC
TRBV27	-	TRBD1	TRBJ1-2	CASSMRGGGNYGYTF	TGTGCCAGCAGTATGCGAGGGGGCGGAAACTATGGCTACACCTTC
TRBV15	-	-	TRBJ2-1	CATSRGGAHSYNEQFF	TGTGCCACCAGCAGAGGCGGGGCACACTCCTACAATGAGCAGTTCTTC
TRBV9	-	-	TRBJ2-3	CASSESGSSTDTQYF	TGTGCCAGCAGCGAAAGTGGATCTAGCACAGATACGCAGTATTTT
TRBV10-2	-	TRBD2	TRBJ2-3	CASSVFVAGGRARDTQYF	TGCGCCAGCAGTGTATTTGTCGCGGGCGGGAGGGCCAGAGATACGCAGTATTTT
TRBV5-5	-	-	TRBJ1-5	CASSVQGGNQPQHF	TGTGCCAGCAGCGTTCAGGGTGGTAATCAGCCCCAGCATTTT
TRBV6-4	once	-	TRBJ1-5	CASSAATLRPVSKSAQHF	TGTGCCAGCAGTGCCGCCACCCTTCGACCGGTTAGCAAATCAGCCCAGCATTTT
TRBV7-9	-	TRBD1	TRBJ2-6	CASSAPGQGRPGANVLTF	TGTGCCAGCAGCGCCCCGGGACAGGGGCGTCCCGGGGCCAACGTCCTGACTTTC